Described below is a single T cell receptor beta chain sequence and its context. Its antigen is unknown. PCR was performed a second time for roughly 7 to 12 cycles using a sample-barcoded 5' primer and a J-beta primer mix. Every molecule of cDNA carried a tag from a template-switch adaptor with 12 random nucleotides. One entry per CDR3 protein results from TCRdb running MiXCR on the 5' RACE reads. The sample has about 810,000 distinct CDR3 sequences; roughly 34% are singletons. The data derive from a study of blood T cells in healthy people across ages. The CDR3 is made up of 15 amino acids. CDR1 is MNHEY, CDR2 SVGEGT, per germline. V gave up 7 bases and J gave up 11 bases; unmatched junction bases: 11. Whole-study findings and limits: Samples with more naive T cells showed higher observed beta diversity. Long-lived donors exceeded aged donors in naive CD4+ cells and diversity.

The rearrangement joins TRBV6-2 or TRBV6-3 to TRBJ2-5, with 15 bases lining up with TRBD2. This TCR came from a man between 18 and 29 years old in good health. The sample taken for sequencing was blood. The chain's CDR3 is CASIRTSGGANEQYF. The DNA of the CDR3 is TGTGCCAGCATTCGGACTAGCGGGGGGGCTAATGAGCAGTACTTC.